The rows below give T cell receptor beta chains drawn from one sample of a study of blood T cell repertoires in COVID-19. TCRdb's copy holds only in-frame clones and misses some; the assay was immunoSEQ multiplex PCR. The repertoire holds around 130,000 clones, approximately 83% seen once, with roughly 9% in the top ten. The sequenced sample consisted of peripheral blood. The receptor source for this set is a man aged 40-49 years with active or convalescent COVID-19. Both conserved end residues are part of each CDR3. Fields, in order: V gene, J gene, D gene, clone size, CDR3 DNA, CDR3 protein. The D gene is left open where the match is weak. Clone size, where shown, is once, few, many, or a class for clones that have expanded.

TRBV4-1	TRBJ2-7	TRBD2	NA	TGCGCCAGCAGCCAAACTAGCGGTACCTACGAGCAGTACTTC	CASSQTSGTYEQYF
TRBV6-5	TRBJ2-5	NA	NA	TGTGCCAGCAGTTACGGCAGGGGCCAAGAGACCCAGTACTTC	CASSYGRGQETQYF
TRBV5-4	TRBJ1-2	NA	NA	TGTGCCACTTTGAGGGATATGGGGGCGCAGGATGGCTACACCTTC	CATLRDMGAQDGYTF
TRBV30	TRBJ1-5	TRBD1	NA	TGTGCCTGGGGTACAGGGGTGGGGCCCCAGCATTTT	CAWGTGVGPQHF
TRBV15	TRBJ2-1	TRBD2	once	TGTGCCACCAGCAGAGATAACCAACCGGGGGCTAGCGGGGCCCTTACGCTGTTCTTC	CATSRDNQPGASGALTLFF
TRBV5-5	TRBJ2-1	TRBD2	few	TGTGCCAGCAGCCGGACTAGCGGGGGCGGGGCCTACAATGAGCAGTTCTTC	CASSRTSGGGAYNEQFF
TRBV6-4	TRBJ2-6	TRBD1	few	TGTGCCAGCAGTGACTCAGGGGGCGCTGGGGCCAACGTCCTGACTTTC	CASSDSGGAGANVLTF
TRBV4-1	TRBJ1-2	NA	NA	TGCGCCAGCAGCCAAGATCGGAGATCTAACTATGGCTACACCTTC	CASSQDRRSNYGYTF
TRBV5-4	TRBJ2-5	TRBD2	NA	TGTGCCAGCAGCTTGAGGCTAGCGGGGGGGAGCGGAGAGACCCAGTACTTC	CASSLRLAGGSGETQYF
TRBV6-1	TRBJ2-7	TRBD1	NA	TGTGCCAGCAGTGAAGCGGGCAGGGGGCGCCACGAGCAGTACTTC	CASSEAGRGRHEQYF
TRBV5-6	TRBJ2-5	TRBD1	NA	TGTGCCAGCAGCCTATGGGACAGCCAAGAGACCCAGTACTTC	CASSLWDSQETQYF
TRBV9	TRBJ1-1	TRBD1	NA	TGTGCCAGCAGCGTAGCGGGGACAGAGAACACTGAAGCTTTCTTT	CASSVAGTENTEAFF
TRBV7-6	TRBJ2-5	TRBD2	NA	TGTGCCAGCAGCTTAGATACGGGCGGGGGGGCCCAGACCCAGTACTTC	CASSLDTGGGAQTQYF
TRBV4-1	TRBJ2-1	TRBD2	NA	TGCGCCAGCAGCCAAGGTCGGACTAGCGGGGCTTCCTACAATGAGCAGTTCTTC	CASSQGRTSGASYNEQFF
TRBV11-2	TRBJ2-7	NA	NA	TGTGCCAGCAGATCACTCAGGGGGGAAACCTACGAGCAGTACTTC	CASRSLRGETYEQYF
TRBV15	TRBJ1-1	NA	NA	TGTGCCACAATTGACTCGGGGAACACTGAAGCTTTCTTT	CATIDSGNTEAFF
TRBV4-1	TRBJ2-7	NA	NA	TGCGCCAGCAGCCAAGGGGGGGGACAGGTGAGCTCCTACGAGCAGTACTTC	CASSQGGGQVSSYEQYF
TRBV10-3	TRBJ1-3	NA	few	TGTGCCATCAGTGGTGGTACGGAGGGAAACACCATATATTTT	CAISGGTEGNTIYF
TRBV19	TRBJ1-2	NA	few	TGTGCCAGTAGTTTCCAGGGTCCCTATGGCTACACCTTC	CASSFQGPYGYTF
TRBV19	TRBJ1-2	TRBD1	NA	TGTGCCAGTAGTGCCCGGGACAGGGGACACTATGGCTACACCTTC	CASSARDRGHYGYTF
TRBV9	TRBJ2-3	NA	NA	TGTGCCAGCAGCGTAATAGGACAAGCGCAGTATTTT	CASSVIGQAQYF
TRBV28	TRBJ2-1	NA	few	TGTGCCAGCACCTCAGGGGCGAGACCCAACAATGAGCAGTTCTTC	CASTSGARPNNEQFF
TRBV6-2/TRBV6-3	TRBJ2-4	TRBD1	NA	TGTGCCAGCACCCCGGACAGGGGGAAAAACATTCAGTACTTC	CASTPDRGKNIQYF
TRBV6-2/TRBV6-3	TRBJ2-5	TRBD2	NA	TGTGCCAGCAGCGACGGGCTCCTAGCGGGGGACCAAGAGACCCAGTACTTC	CASSDGLLAGDQETQYF
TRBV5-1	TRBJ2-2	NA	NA	TGCGCCAGCAGCTCCGTGCCGGGTACCGGGGAGCTGTTTTTT	CASSSVPGTGELFF
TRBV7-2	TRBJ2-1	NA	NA	TGTGCCAGCAGCTTAGCGGGGGGCAATGAGCAGTTCTTC	CASSLAGGNEQFF
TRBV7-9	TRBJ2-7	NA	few	TGTGCCAGCAGCCCCCTGCGGAGCTCCTACGAGCAGTACTTC	CASSPLRSSYEQYF
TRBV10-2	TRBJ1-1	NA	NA	TGCGCCAGCAGTAGGCGGGGGGTCACTGAAGCTTTCTTT	CASSRRGVTEAFF
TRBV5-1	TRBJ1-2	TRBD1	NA	TGCGCCAGCAGCTCTGGAGGGGGCGCGTATTATGGCTACACCTTC	CASSSGGGAYYGYTF
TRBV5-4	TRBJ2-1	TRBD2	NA	TGTGCCAGCAGCTTGGGGACTAGCGGGGGTTATGTCAGTGAGCAGTTCTTC	CASSLGTSGGYVSEQFF
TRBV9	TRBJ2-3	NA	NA	TGTGCCAGCAGCCCGTCCACAGATACGCAGTATTTT	CASSPSTDTQYF
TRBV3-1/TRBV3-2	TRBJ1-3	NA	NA	TGTGCCAGCAGCCAAGATTTGGACTTTGGCTCCGGCACCATATATTTT	CASSQDLDFGSGTIYF
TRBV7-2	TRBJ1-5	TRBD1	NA	TGTGCCAGCAGCTTAGAGGGACAGGGAGGGCAGCCCCAGCATTTT	CASSLEGQGGQPQHF
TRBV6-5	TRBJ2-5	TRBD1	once	TGTGCCAGCAGGGGGACAGCTGAACGGAGAGAGACCCAGTACTTC	CASRGTAERRETQYF
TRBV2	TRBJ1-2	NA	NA	TGTGCCAGCAGTGACGAGGGATTCTATGGCTACACCTTC	CASSDEGFYGYTF
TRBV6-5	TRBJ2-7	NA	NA	TGTGCCAGCAGTTACTCCCAAGGGGATACCTACGAGCAGTACTTC	CASSYSQGDTYEQYF
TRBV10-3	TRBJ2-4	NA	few	TGTGCCATCAGTGGATATCCGCAGGGGGCCAAAAACATTCAGTACTTC	CAISGYPQGAKNIQYF
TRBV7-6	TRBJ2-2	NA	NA	TGTGCCAGCAGTCACGGGACTCCTACCGGGGAGCTGTTTTTT	CASSHGTPTGELFF
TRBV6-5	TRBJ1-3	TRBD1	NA	TGTGCAGCGACGGGACAGGGGCTACCTGGAAACACCATATATTTT	CAATGQGLPGNTIYF
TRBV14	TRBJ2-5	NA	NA	TGTGCCAGCAGCCAGCTTACAGGGGCGGGGGAGACCCAGTACTTC	CASSQLTGAGETQYF
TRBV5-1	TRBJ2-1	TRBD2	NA	TGCGCCAGCAGTTTACCGACTAGCGGGGGATACAATGAGCAGTTCTTC	CASSLPTSGGYNEQFF
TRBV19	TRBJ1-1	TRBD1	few	TGTGCCATCACAGGGGGCACTGAAGCTTTCTTT	CAITGGTEAFF
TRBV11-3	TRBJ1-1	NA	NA	TGTGCCAGCAGCTTAGTGGGGGGAAGGACTGAAGCTTTCTTT	CASSLVGGRTEAFF
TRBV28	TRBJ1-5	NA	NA	TGTGCCAGCACCGTCGACGGGAGCAATCAGCCCCAGCATTTT	CASTVDGSNQPQHF
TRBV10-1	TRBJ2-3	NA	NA	TGCGCCAGCAGGGCGATTACGGGGGATACGCAGTATTTT	CASRAITGDTQYF
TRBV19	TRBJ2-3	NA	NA	TGTGCCAGTAGTCTCCGACTTGGGGGGACAGATACGCAGTATTTT	CASSLRLGGTDTQYF
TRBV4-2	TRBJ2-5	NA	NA	TGTGCCAGCAGCCAAGATCGGTCGGGGGAGACCCAGTACTTC	CASSQDRSGETQYF
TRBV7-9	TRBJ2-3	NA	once	TGTGCCAGCAGCTTCCTCCCTCGGGGGGATACGCAGTATTTT	CASSFLPRGDTQYF
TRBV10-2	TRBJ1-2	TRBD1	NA	TGCGCCTCTACCCCTGGACAGGGGGCTATCACCTTC	CASTPGQGAITF
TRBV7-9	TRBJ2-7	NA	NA	TGTGCCAGCACCGTGGACAGCTACGAGCAGTACTTC	CASTVDSYEQYF
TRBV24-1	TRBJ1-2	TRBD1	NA	TGTGCCACCAGCCGGGACAGGAAAAATGGCTACACCTTC	CATSRDRKNGYTF
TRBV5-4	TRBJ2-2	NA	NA	TGTGCCAGCAGTTCTATAGACACCGGGGAGCTGTTTTTT	CASSSIDTGELFF
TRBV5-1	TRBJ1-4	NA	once	TGCGCCAGCAGCTTGGCCGGCGGGGGCGGTGAAAAACTGTTTTTT	CASSLAGGGGEKLFF
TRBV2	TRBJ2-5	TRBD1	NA	TGTGCCAGCAGTATGGACAGGGGAGGGGAGACCCAGTACTTC	CASSMDRGGETQYF
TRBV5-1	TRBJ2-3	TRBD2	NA	TGCGCCAGCAGCTTGTGGGACGGGACTAGTAGTACAGATACGCAGTATTTT	CASSLWDGTSSTDTQYF